Shown below are 11 T cell receptor beta chains from a single sample sequenced in a study of post-analysis software for immune sequencing data. Included in the TCR beta cDNA libraries were unique molecular identifiers. TCRdb reprocessed the PCR reads with MiXCR, giving one entry per CDR3 protein. This table holds about 200,000 distinct CDR3 sequences, approximately 29% found once. Findings of the study overall: Roughly five TRBV segments appeared more often in patients than in controls, and TRBV5-6, TRBV5-1 and TRBV20-1 were among these.

These receptors are not linked to any known antigen. Sample: blood. The receptors were gathered from a girl aged 2 to 17 with multiple sclerosis.

This clonotype was seen ten or more times. The chain has TRBV20-1 and TRBJ1-2; TRBD1 is a possible D gene (6 bases). The V and J ends lost 1 base and 8 bases respectively, with 14 bases between them. This CDR3 spans 13 amino acids. The germline gives CDR1 DFQATT, CDR2 SNEGSKA (reference sequence). The DNA for the CDR3 is TGCAGTGCTAGAGTACGCGGGGGCGAAGGCTACACCTTC. Residues: CSARVRGGEGYTF.

On this clonotype itself: A much more abundant neighbour one base away suggests this may be a read error. V is TRBV6-6 and J is TRBJ2-4; possible D gene TRBD1, 6 bases. Germline V gives CDR1 MNHNY, CDR2 SVGAGI (reference sequence). V shed 6 bases and J shed 13 bases, with 19 bases lying between them. The CDR3 contains 13 residues. The CDR3 DNA follows: TGTGCCAGCAGGGACCGGGACATCAGAAAGCAGTACTTC. Translating gives CASRDRDIRKQYF.

As concerns this clonotype: A much bigger clone sits one base away, suggesting this may be a read error. The chain joins TRBV10-2 to TRBJ2-7; 7 bases are a match to TRBD2. The J call is doubtful: the DNA matches TRBJ2-5 better. Germline-derived CDR1 and CDR2 are WSHSY and SAAADI. The length of the CDR3 is 13 residues. The chain's CDR3 is CTSSGDFGGTQYF. The CDR3 DNA reads as TGCACCAGCAGCGGGGACTTTGGGGGGACCCAGTACTTC.

V usage is TRBV12-3 or TRBV12-4 and J usage is TRBJ2-7; possibly TRBD1 or TRBD2 for D (5 bases each). The CDR3 is 14 amino acids. Trimming removed 7 bases at V and 6 bases at J, with 19 bases between. Written as DNA, the CDR3 is TGTGCCAGCACCCTGGCCGAGGGGCCCTGCGAGCAGTACTTC. It translates to CASTLAEGPCEQYF.

This clonotype came up many times. CDR3 nucleotides: TGCGCCAGCAGCCAAGGACGGGGGGCCAACTATGGCTACACCTTC. It is translated as CASSQGRGANYGYTF. V gene TRBV5-1 combines with J gene TRBJ1-2, with D possibly TRBD1 on 6 matching bases. The CDR3 loop spans 15 amino acids. Trimming shortened V by 4 bases and J by 2 bases, and 15 bases separated the two germline ends. The germline V gene has CDR1 SGHRS and CDR2 YFSETQ.

This clonotype was detected many times. The chain is built from TRBV7-3 and TRBJ1-2, with 7 bases identical to TRBD1. The CDR3 loop spans 16 amino acids. Trimming cost V 5 bases and J 2 bases; bases outside gene matches: 11. Germline-derived CDR1 and CDR2 are SGHTA and FQGTGA. The CDR3 is CASSATGTAANYGYTF. CDR3 bases: TGTGCCAGCAGCGCGACCGGGACAGCCGCGAACTATGGCTACACCTTC.

This clonotype was counted between two and nine times. The rearrangement uses TRBV9 and TRBJ1-2; D is perhaps TRBD1 (5 bases). CDR1 is SGDLS, CDR2 YYNGEE, per germline. V was shortened by 3 bases and J by 3 bases, with 12 bases between the two germline ends. The CDR3 runs to 14 residues. The CDR3 nucleotides are TGTGCCAGCAGCGCGGGAGGGGAGGACTATGGCTACACCTTC. Its translation: CASSAGGEDYGYTF.

Points on this clonotype: A much larger clone is a single base away; this may be a read error. V is TRBV5-1 and J is TRBJ2-7; 8 bases are a match to TRBD2. The CDR3 sequence is 15 residues long. The ends lost 2 bases at V and 7 bases at J; junction bases unmatched: 11. In germline, CDR1 is SGHRS, CDR2 YFSETQ. The chain's CDR3 is CASSLAGESYNEQYF. The DNA for the CDR3 is TGCGCCAGCAGCTTAGCGGGGGAGTCCTACAATGAGCAGTACTTC.

On this clonotype: A read error may be the cause here, since a much bigger clone is one base away. The V and J genes are TRBV6-1 and TRBJ2-1, with 10 bases identical to TRBD2. Germline lookup yields CDR1 MNHNS and CDR2 SASEGT. CDR3 length: 14 residues. This chain's CDR3 is CASSRTSGYNGQFF. CDR3 coding DNA: TGTGCCAGCAGCCGGACTAGCGGATACAATGGGCAGTTCTTC.

The chain employs TRBV5-1 and TRBJ2-4, with D hard to call. The germline CDR1 and CDR2 sequences are SGHRS and YFSETQ. V was cut by 2 bases and J by 0 bases, with 9 bases left in between. This CDR3 has 15 residues. The CDR3 here is CASSLTSLAKNIQYF. The CDR3 region has the DNA TGCGCCAGCAGCTTAACTTCCCTAGCCAAAAACATTCAGTACTTC.

Of note for this clonotype: The junction differs from germline at one of its ends, possibly a read error. V usage is TRBV7-9 and J usage is TRBJ2-1; D unresolved. The CDR3 covers 11 residues. CDR1 is SEHNR and CDR2 is FQNEAQ in the germline V gene (reference sequence). The CDR3 nucleotides read TGTTCCAGCAGCCCTTACAATGAGCAGTTCTTC. Residues: CSSSPYNEQFF.